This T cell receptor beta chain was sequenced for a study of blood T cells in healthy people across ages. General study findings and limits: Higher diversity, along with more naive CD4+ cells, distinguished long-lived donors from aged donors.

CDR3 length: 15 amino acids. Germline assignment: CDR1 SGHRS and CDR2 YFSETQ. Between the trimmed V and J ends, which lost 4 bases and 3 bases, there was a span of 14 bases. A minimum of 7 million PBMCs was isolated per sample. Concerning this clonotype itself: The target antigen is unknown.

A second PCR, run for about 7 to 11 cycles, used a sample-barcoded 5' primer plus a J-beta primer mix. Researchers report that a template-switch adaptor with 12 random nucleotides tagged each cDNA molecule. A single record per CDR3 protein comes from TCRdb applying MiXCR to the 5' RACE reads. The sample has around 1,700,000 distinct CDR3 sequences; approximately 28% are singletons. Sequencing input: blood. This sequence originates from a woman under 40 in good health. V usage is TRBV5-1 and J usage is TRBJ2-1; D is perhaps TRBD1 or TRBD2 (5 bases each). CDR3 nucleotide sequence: TGCGCCAGCAGCCCCGCCGGGACGGACTACAATGAGCAGTTCTTC. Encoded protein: CASSPAGTDYNEQFF.